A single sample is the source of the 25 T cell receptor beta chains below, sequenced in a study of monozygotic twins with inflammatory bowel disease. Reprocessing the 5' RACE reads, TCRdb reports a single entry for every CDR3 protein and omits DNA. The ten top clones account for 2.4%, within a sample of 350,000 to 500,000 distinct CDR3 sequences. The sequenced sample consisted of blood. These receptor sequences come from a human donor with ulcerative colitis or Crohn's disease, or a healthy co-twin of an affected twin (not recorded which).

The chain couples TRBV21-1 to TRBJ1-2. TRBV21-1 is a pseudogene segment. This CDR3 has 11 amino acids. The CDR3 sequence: CASSTNPGYTF.

This CDR3 reads CASSQIRDSNYEQYF. The rearrangement uses TRBV5-1 and TRBJ2-7; the D call of TRBD2 rests on TCRdb alone, since no DNA is present to check it. The CDR3 has 15 residues. Germline CDR1 SGHRS, CDR2 YFSETQ.

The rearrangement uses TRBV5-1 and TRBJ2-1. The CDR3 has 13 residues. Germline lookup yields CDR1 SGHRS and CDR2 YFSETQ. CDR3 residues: CASNGGSYNEQFF.

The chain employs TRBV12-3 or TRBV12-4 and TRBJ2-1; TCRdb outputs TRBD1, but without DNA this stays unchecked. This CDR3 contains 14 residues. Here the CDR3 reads CASSPAGPGNEQFF.

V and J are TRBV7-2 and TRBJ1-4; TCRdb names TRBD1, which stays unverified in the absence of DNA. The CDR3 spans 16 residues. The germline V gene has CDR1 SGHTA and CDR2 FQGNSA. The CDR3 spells CASSLVLGVSNEKLFF.

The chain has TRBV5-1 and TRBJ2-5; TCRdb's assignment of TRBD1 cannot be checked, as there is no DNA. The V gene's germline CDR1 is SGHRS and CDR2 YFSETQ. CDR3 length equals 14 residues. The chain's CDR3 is CASSFDREAGTQYF.

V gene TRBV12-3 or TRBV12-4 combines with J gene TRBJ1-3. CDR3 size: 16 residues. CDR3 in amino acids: CASSLSRTARGDTIYF.

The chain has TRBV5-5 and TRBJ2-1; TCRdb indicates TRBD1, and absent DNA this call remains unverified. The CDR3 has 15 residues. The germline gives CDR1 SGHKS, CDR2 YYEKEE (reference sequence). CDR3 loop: CASSFEQGVYNEQFF.

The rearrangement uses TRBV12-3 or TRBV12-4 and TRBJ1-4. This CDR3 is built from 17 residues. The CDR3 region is CASSLSFSVPTNEKLFF.

The CDR3: CASSYLNKNTEAFF. The chain is built from TRBV6-5 and TRBJ1-1. Germline lookup yields CDR1 MNHEY and CDR2 SVGAGI. The CDR3 runs to 14 residues.

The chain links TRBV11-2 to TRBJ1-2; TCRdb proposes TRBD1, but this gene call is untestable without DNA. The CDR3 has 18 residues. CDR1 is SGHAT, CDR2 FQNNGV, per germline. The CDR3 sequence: CASSLGRTGTVVSYGYTF.

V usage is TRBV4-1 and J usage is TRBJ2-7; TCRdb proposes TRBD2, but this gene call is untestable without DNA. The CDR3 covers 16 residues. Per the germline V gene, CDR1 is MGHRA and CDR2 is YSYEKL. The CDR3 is CASSQGNSGGLNEQYF.

Here the CDR3 reads CASSSDRGLDVQYF. This rearrangement joins TRBV5-1 to TRBJ2-7. This CDR3 is 14 amino acids long. Germline CDR1 and CDR2: SGHRS and YFSETQ.

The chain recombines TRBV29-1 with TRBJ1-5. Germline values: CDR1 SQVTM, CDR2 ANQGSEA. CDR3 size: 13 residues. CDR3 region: CSVEVGSNQPQHF.

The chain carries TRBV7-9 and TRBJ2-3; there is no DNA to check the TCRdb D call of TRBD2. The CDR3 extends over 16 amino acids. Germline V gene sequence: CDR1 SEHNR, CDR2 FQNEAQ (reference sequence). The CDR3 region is CASSPIGGGPSDTQYF.

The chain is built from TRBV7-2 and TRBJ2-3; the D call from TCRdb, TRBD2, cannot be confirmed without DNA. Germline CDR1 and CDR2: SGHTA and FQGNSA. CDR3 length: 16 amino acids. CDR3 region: CASSLKAGDQGDTQYF.

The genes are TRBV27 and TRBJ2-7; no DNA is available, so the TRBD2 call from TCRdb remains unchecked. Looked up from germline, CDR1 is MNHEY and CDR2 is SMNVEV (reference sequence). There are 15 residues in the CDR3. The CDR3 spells CASSPRLAGFYEQYF.

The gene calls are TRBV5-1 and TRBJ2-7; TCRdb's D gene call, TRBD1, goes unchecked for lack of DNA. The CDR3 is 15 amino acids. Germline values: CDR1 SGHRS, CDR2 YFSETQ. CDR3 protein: CASSLLGVSAYEQYF.

The chain's CDR3 is CASSRRASNTEAFF. The V gene is TRBV3-1, the J gene TRBJ1-1; TCRdb's D call of TRBD1 is untestable without DNA. Germline assignment: CDR1 LGHDT and CDR2 YNNKEL (reference sequence). The CDR3 length is 14 residues. Full variable domain (outside the CDR3, taken from reference TRBV3-1 and TRBJ1-1): DTAVSQTPKYLVTQMGNDKSIKCEQNLGHDTMYWYKQDSKKFLKIMFSYNNKELIINETVPNRFSPKSPDKAHLNLHINSLELGDSAVYFCASSRRASNTEAFFGQGTRLTVV.

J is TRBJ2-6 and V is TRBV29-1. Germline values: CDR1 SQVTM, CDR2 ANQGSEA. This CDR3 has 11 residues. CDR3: CSVLGANVLTF.

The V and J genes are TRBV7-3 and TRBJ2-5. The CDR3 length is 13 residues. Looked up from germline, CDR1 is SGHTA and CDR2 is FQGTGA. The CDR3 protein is CASSLTYQETQYF.

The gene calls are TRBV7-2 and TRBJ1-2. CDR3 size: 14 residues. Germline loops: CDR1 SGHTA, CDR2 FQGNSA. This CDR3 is CASRLGSGSQSYTF.

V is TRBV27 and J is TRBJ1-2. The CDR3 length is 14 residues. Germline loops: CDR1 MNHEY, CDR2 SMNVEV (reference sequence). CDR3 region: CASSLHGSNYGYTF.

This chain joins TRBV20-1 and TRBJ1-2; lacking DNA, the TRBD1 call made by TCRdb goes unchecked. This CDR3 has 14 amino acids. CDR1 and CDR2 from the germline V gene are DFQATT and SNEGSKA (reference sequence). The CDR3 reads CSAREGQLNYGYTF.

The CDR3 reads CASRFTLGRTEAFF. The V call is TRBV6-2 or TRBV6-3, the J call TRBJ1-1. This CDR3 comprises 14 residues. CDR1 and CDR2 from the germline V gene are MNHEY and SVGEGT.